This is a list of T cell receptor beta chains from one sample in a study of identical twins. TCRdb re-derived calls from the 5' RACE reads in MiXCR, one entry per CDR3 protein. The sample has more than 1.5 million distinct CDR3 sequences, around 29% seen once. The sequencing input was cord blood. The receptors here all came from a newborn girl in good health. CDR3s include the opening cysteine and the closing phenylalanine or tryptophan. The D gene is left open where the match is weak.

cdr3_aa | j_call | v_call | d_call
CASSEFRGSPLHF | TRBJ1-6 | TRBV2 | .
CASSYSEAGGAYNEQFF | TRBJ2-1 | TRBV5-6 | TRBD2
CASSSGGLATYNEQFF | TRBJ2-1 | TRBV5-1 | TRBD2
CASSQDPGTSGFTDTQYF | TRBJ2-3 | TRBV3-1 | TRBD2
CASSSLDPQETQYF | TRBJ2-5 | TRBV7-2 | .
CASTSLGVQGEKLFF | TRBJ1-4 | TRBV12-3/TRBV12-4 | .
CASSLAQAGHDSPLHF | TRBJ1-6 | TRBV7-2 | .
CASSQGDRLATNEKLFF | TRBJ1-4 | TRBV4-2 | TRBD1
CASSLLRGQETQYF | TRBJ2-5 | TRBV27 | .
CASSPTSGDVFF | TRBJ2-1 | TRBV4-2 | TRBD2
CSARDLAQPEVDEQYF | TRBJ2-5 | TRBV20-1 | .
CASSLGGLAGFYNEQFF | TRBJ2-1 | TRBV5-1 | TRBD2
CSARGWLRDTGELFF | TRBJ2-2 | TRBV20-1 | .
CASSLIFSAYNEQYF | . | TRBV7-8 | .
CASSLEVSFSEAFF | TRBJ1-1 | TRBV7-2 | .